A single sample is the source of the 14 T cell receptor beta chains below, sequenced in a study of blood T cell repertoires in COVID-19. Libraries were prepared by immunoSEQ multiplex PCR; TCRdb keeps only in-frame clonotypes and omits some of them. The sample carries about 74,000 clones, 85% to 90% recorded once. What was sequenced was peripheral blood. The origin of the receptors is a woman older than 75 with active or convalescent COVID-19.

The chain employs TRBV9 and TRBJ2-3; D is possibly TRBD1 (5 bases). This CDR3 comprises 15 residues. Germline V gene lookup returns CDR1 SGDLS and CDR2 YYNGEE. V was clipped by 1 base and J by 2 bases, with 11 bases between them. This CDR3 reads CASSVYRIFTDTQYF. CDR3 in DNA: TGTGCCAGCAGCGTATACAGGATTTTCACAGATACGCAGTATTTT.

The chain carries TRBV4-3 and TRBJ2-3; 12 nucleotides align to TRBD2. Germline CDR1 LGHNA, CDR2 YSLEER. The CDR3 length is 14 residues. V shed 5 bases, J shed 4 bases, and the junction held 1 base outside the gene matches. The CDR3 is CASSTSGGPDTQYF. The CDR3 region has the DNA TGCGCCAGCAGCACTAGCGGGGGGCCAGATACGCAGTATTTT.

This chain links TRBV3-1 (or the pseudogene TRBV3-2) with TRBJ2-1; 8 nucleotides agree with TRBD1. CDR1 is LGHDT and CDR2 is YNNKEL in the germline V gene (reference sequence). J lost 5 bases, V lost 6 bases, and 9 bases had no gene match. The CDR3 runs 15 residues. The CDR3 DNA sequence: TGTGCCAGCAGTTACAGGGGGGCCACACACAATGAGCAGTTCTTC. It encodes CASSYRGATHNEQFF.

The chain uses TRBV2 and TRBJ1-5; TRBD1 agrees at 7 bases. This CDR3 comprises 17 residues. CDR1 and CDR2 from the germline V gene are SNHLY and FYNNEI. V dropped 4 bases and J dropped 0; count of bases not matched to a gene: 9. The DNA for the CDR3 is TGTGCCAGCAGTGGAAAAGGGGGCGAGGGTAGCAATCAGCCCCAGCATTTT. Its protein is CASSGKGGEGSNQPQHF.

The rearrangement uses TRBV9 and TRBJ2-1; D is ambiguous. Germline V gene data show CDR1 as SGDLS and CDR2 as YYNGEE. The V gene lost 0 bases and the J gene lost 4 bases, with 8 bases spanning the gap. The CDR3 sequence is 14 residues long. The CDR3 spells CASSVAHLYNEQFF. In DNA form, the CDR3 reads TGTGCCAGCAGCGTAGCCCACCTATACAATGAGCAGTTCTTC.

The rearrangement links TRBV6-4 to TRBJ2-6; 11 nucleotides agree with TRBD1. The V gene end was trimmed by 6 bases and the J gene end by 2 bases; junction bases not matched to a gene: 3. Germline-derived CDR1 and CDR2 are MRHNA and SNTAGT. The CDR3 runs to 16 residues. CDR3 amino acids: CASRRTGGAGANVLTF. CDR3 DNA sequence: TGTGCCAGCAGGAGGACAGGGGGCGCTGGGGCCAACGTCCTGACTTTC.

The chain is built from TRBV7-9 and TRBJ1-5; 8 bases agree with TRBD1. V dropped 0 bases and J dropped 6; count of bases not matched to a gene: 7. This CDR3 has 16 amino acids. Germline CDR1 is SEHNR and CDR2 is FQNEAQ (reference sequence). The CDR3 DNA is TGTGCCAGCAGCTTAGCCGGGACAGGTGCAAGTCAGCCCCAGCATTTT. As protein: CASSLAGTGASQPQHF.

The V and J genes are TRBV19 and TRBJ1-2, with 9 bases fitting TRBD1. The CDR3 has 13 residues. CDR1 LNHDA and CDR2 SQIVND come from the germline V gene (reference sequence). V was pared by 8 bases and J by 6 bases, with 7 bases of the junction left unmatched. CDR3 amino acids: CASSDRGPDGYTF. The CDR3 coding sequence is TGTGCCAGTTCGGACAGGGGCCCTGATGGCTACACCTTC.

The chain uses TRBV11-2 and TRBJ2-5; D not resolved. V was trimmed by 2 bases and J by 5 bases, leaving 18 bases between them. The CDR3 loop spans 16 amino acids. CDR1 SGHAT and CDR2 FQNNGV come from the germline V gene. This CDR3 is CASSLIFRSSRETQYF. The CDR3 DNA follows: TGTGCCAGCAGCTTAATTTTTAGGAGTAGTAGGGAGACCCAGTACTTC.

This clone was found once. The V call is TRBV29-1, the J call TRBJ1-2; D might be TRBD1 (6 bases). Trimming stripped 7 bases from V and 8 bases from J, with 23 bases between. The length of the CDR3 is 14 residues. Looked up from germline, CDR1 is SQVTM and CDR2 is ANQGSEA. For the CDR3, the DNA is TGCAGCGCCACGAGGGACACAACCGCCCTAGGCTACACCTTC. This encodes CSATRDTTALGYTF.

The rearrangement uses TRBV6-2 or TRBV6-3 and TRBJ2-1; 7 bases match TRBD2. CDR3 length: 15 amino acids. The trim removed 5 bases at V and 2 bases at J, leaving 6 bases unmatched. Germline CDR1 and CDR2: MNHEY and SVGEGT. The CDR3 protein is CASSGLAGAYNEQFF. As DNA, the CDR3 is TGTGCCAGCAGTGGACTGGCGGGGGCCTACAATGAGCAGTTCTTC.

This chain joins TRBV19 and TRBJ2-7; 9 bases are a match to TRBD1. Unmatched junction bases numbered 8, after V lost 5 bases and J lost 3 bases. This CDR3 comprises 15 residues. The germline V gene has CDR1 LNHDA and CDR2 SQIVND (reference sequence). CDR3 residues: CASSAPGQGLYEQYF. CDR3 coding DNA: TGTGCCAGTAGTGCCCCGGGACAGGGTCTCTACGAGCAGTACTTC.

V usage is TRBV9 and J usage is TRBJ2-2; 8 bases map to TRBD2. There are 16 residues in the CDR3. Germline assignment: CDR1 SGDLS and CDR2 YYNGEE. With 3 bases clipped from V and 3 bases from J, the junction kept 7 bases outside the gene matches. The CDR3 is CASSDTSGHDTGELFF. CDR3 DNA: TGTGCCAGCAGCGACACTAGCGGCCATGACACCGGGGAGCTGTTTTTT.

The chain couples TRBV11-2 to TRBJ2-5, with a weak D call TRBD2 (5 bases). Trimming removed 2 bases at V and 9 bases at J, with 13 bases between. The CDR3 has 13 amino acids. CDR1 is SGHAT and CDR2 is FQNNGV in the germline V gene. The CDR3 protein is CASSLTGSGSQYF. In DNA form, the CDR3 reads TGTGCCAGCAGCTTAACGGGGTCGGGGTCCCAGTACTTC.